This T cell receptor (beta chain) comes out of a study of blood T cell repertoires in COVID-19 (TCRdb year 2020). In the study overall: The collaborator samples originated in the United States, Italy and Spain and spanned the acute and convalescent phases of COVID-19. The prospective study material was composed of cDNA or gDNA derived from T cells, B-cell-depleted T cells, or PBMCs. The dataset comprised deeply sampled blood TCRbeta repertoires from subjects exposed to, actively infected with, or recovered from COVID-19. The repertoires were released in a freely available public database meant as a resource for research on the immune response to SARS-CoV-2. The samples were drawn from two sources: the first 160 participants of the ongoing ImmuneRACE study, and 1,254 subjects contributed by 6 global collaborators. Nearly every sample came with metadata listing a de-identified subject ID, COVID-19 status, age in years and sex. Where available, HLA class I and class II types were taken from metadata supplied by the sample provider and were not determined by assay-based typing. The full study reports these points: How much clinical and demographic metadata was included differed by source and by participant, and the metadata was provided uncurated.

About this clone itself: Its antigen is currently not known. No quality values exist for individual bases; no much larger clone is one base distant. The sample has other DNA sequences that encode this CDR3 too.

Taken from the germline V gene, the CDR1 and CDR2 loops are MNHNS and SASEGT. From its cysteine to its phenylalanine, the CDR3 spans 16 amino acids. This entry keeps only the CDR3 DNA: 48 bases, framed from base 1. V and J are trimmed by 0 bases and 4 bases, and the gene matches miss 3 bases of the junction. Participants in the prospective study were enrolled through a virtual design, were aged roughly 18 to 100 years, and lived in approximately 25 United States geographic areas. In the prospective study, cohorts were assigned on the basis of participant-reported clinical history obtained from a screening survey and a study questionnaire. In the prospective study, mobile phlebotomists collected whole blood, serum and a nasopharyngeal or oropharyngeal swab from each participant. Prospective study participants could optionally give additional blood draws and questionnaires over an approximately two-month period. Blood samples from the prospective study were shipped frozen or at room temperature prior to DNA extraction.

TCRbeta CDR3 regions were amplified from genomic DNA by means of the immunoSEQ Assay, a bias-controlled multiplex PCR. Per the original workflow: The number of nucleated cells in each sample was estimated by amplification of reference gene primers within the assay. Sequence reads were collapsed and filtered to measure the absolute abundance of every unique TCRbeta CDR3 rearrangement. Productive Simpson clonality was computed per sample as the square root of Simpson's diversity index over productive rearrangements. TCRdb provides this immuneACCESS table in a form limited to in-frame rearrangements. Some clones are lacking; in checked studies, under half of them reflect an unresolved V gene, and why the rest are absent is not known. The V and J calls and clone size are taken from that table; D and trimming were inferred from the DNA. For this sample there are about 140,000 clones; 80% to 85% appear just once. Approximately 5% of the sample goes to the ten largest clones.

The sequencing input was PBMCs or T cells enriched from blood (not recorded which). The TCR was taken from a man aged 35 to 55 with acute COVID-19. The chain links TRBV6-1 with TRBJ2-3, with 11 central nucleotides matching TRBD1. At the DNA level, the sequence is TGTGCCAGCAGTGAAGCGCCGGGACAGGGGGCAGATACGCAGTATTTT. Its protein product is CASSEAPGQGADTQYF.